The 9 T cell receptor beta chains given below trace back to one sample, sequenced in a study of T cells after yellow fever vaccination. TCRdb independently ran MiXCR on the 5' RACE reads; one entry per CDR3 protein. This sample carries 300,000 or so distinct CDR3 sequences, 10% to 15% of them seen once, and the ten largest clones take 0.4% to 0.55%. The sequences come from CD4+ T cells sorted from PBMCs, collected 45 days after the yellow fever booster vaccination. The receptors shown here come from a man between 25 and 39 years old who received the YFV17D yellow fever vaccine.

This clonotype has only a few counts. The CDR3 DNA is TGTGCCAGCAGCCCCGGGGAGGGGGCGGGCACAGATACGCAGTATTTT. Translated: CASSPGEGAGTDTQYF. This chain connects TRBV9 to TRBJ2-3; TRBD1 or TRBD2 may be the D gene (7 bases each). The germline V and J ends were trimmed by 4 bases and 1 base, with 16 bases remaining between them. The CDR3 covers 16 residues. Germline V lookup: CDR1 SGDLS, CDR2 YYNGEE.

This clonotype turned up a few times. The chain joins TRBV6-2 or TRBV6-3 to TRBJ2-1, with TRBD2 matching 14 bases. Germline V gene lookup returns CDR1 MNHEY and CDR2 SVGEGT. V trimming: 4 bases; J trimming: 7 bases; junction bases outside the gene matches: 6. This CDR3 contains 16 residues. This CDR3 reads CASSSGTSGRGNEQFF. The CDR3 DNA reads TGTGCCAGCAGTTCCGGGACTAGCGGGAGAGGAAATGAGCAGTTCTTC.

There are a few counts of this clonotype. J is TRBJ2-2 and V is TRBV7-2; 11 bases match TRBD2. V lost 7 bases to trimming and J lost 7 bases; unmatched junction nucleotides: 11. Looked up from germline, CDR1 is SGHTA and CDR2 is FQGNSA. This CDR3 is 16 amino acids long. This CDR3 is CASKQPLAGVSGELFF. The CDR3 DNA follows: TGTGCCAGCAAACAGCCACTAGCGGGAGTTAGCGGGGAGCTGTTTTTT.

The chain employs TRBV2 and TRBJ2-4; the match to TRBD2 covers 10 bases. CDR3 length equals 16 residues. Germline values: CDR1 SNHLY, CDR2 FYNNEI. J lost 0 bases, V lost 6 bases, and 5 bases had no gene match. CDR3 region: CASRGTSGIAKNIQYF. CDR3 DNA sequence: TGTGCCAGCAGGGGAACTAGCGGGATAGCCAAAAACATTCAGTACTTC.

This clonotype was counted ten times or more. The chain is built from TRBV5-1 and TRBJ2-7, with a tentative D call TRBD2 (6 bases). Trimming took 4 bases from V and 4 from J, leaving 15 bases between them. The CDR3 is 14 residues long. The germline V gene has CDR1 SGHRS and CDR2 YFSETQ. CDR3 in amino acids: CASSPGAEGYEQYF. The CDR3 region has the DNA TGCGCCAGCAGCCCGGGAGCCGAGGGTTACGAGCAGTACTTC.

This clonotype was found a few times. The chain links TRBV12-3 or TRBV12-4 to TRBJ2-3; D remains unclear. This CDR3 has 16 residues. The V and J ends lost 6 bases and 6 bases respectively, with 22 bases between them. The CDR3, as DNA: TGTGCCAGCAGGCCTAAGGAGCGAGGAGAACAGGATACGCAGTATTTT. It is translated as CASRPKERGEQDTQYF.

The genes are TRBV15 and TRBJ2-1; 9 nucleotides line up with TRBD2. CDR1 is LNHNV, CDR2 YYDKDF, per germline (reference sequence). V lost 4 bases to trimming and J lost 4 bases; unmatched junction nucleotides: 5. The CDR3 has 15 residues. CDR3 residues: CATSMGLAGYNEQFF. The DNA for the CDR3 is TGTGCCACCAGCATGGGACTAGCCGGATACAATGAGCAGTTCTTC. The full variable domain, completed using reference TRBV15 and TRBJ2-1, is DAMVIQNPRYQVTQFGKPVTLSCSQTLNHNVMYWYQQKSSQAPKLLFHYYDKDFNNEADTPDNFQSRRPNTSFCFLDIRSPGLGDTAMYLCATSMGLAGYNEQFFGPGTRLTVL.

In this sample, this clonotype turned up many times. The chain joins TRBV24-1 to TRBJ2-1; 9 nucleotides align to TRBD2. CDR1 and CDR2 (germline): KGHDR, SFDVKD. V was clipped by 5 bases and J by 9 bases; unmatched bases: 7. The CDR3 has 14 residues. The CDR3 sequence: CATSVGSGSSEQFF. DNA for the CDR3: TGTGCCACCAGTGTGGGTAGCGGGAGCAGTGAGCAGTTCTTC.

The gene calls are TRBV2 and TRBJ2-2; D perhaps matches TRBD1 (5 bases). Germline V gene sequence: CDR1 SNHLY, CDR2 FYNNEI. Between the trimmed V and J ends, which lost 7 bases and 1 base, there was a span of 10 bases. The CDR3 length is 14 residues. CDR3: CASKGRVNTGELFF. The CDR3 nucleotides are TGTGCCAGCAAGGGCAGGGTGAACACCGGGGAGCTGTTTTTT.